The sequence of this TCR beta chain was determined in a study of T cells after yellow fever vaccination. V lost 1 base and J lost 2, with 5 bases in between. The CDR3 is made up of 13 amino acids. Each CDR3 protein gets one entry after TCRdb re-called the 5' RACE reads with MiXCR. Of hundreds of thousands of distinct CDR3 sequences in the sample, 8.7% were seen once. This clonotype turned up a few times. Sequencing was performed on PBMCs, taken on the day of the first yellow fever vaccination. The TCR was taken from a man in his late teens or twenties who received the YFV17D yellow fever vaccine. V is TRBV12-3 or TRBV12-4 and J is TRBJ2-5, with D uncertain. CDR3 protein: CASSLEEQETQYF. The CDR3 coding sequence is TGTGCCAGCAGTTTAGAGGAGCAAGAGACCCAGTACTTC.